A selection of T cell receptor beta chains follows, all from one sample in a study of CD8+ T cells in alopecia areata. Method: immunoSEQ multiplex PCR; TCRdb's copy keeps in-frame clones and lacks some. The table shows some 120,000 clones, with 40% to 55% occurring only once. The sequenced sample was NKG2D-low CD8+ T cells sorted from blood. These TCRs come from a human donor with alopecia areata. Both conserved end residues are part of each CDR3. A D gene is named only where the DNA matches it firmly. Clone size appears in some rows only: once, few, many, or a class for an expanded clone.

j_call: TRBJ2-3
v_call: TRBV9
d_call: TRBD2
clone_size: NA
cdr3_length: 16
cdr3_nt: TGTGCCAGCAGCGTAGAGATAGCGGGGGGGACAGATACGCAGTATTTT
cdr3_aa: CASSVEIAGGTDTQYF

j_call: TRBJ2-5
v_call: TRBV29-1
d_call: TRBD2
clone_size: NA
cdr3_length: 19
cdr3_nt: TGCAGCGTTGAGGGGAGCCTAGCGGGGGGCCCATGGCGGCAAGAGACCCAGTACTTC
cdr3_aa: CSVEGSLAGGPWRQETQYF

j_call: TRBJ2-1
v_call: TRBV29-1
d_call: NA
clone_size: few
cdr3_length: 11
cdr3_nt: TGCAGCGTTGAAGATATTAATGAGCAGTTCTTC
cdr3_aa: CSVEDINEQFF

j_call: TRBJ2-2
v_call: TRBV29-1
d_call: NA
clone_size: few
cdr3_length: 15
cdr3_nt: TGCAGCGTTATCCCTTCAGGGGGGCGCCCCGGGGAGCTGTTTTTT
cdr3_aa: CSVIPSGGRPGELFF

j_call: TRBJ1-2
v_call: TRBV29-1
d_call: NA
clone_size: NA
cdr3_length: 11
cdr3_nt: TGCAGCGTCGGAGACATCTATGGCTACACCTTC
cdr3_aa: CSVGDIYGYTF

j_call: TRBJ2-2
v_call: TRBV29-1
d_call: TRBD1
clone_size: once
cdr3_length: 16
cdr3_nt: TGCAGCGTTGCCGGACAGGGGGGCCCCAACACCGGGGAGCTGTTTTTT
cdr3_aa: CSVAGQGGPNTGELFF

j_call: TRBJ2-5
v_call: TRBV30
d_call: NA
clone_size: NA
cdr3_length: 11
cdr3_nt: TGTGCCTGGAGTGTAAAGGAGACCCAGTACTTC
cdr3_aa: CAWSVKETQYF

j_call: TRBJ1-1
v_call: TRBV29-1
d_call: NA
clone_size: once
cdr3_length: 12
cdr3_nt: TGCAGCGTTCTGGACGCGGTCGCTGAAGCTTTCTTT
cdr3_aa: CSVLDAVAEAFF

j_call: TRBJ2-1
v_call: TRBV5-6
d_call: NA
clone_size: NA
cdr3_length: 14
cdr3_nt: TGTGCCAGCAGCTTGGGTCCTAGTGGGGATGAGCAGTTCTTC
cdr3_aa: CASSLGPSGDEQFF

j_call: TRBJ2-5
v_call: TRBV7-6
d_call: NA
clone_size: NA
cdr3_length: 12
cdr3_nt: TGTGCCAGCCGTGGGGCTCGGGAGACCCAGTACTTC
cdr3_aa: CASRGARETQYF

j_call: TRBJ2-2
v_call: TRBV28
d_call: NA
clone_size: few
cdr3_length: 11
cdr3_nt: TGTGCCAGCAGTTACACCGGGGAGCTGTTTTTT
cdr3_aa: CASSYTGELFF

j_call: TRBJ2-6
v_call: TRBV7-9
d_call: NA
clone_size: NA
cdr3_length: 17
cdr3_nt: TGTGCCAGCAGCTTAAGTGGCCAGAACTCTGGGGCCAACGTCCTGACTTTC
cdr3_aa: CASSLSGQNSGANVLTF

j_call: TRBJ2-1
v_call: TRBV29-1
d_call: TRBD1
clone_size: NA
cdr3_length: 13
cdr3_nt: TGCAGCGTTGAAGGGGACAGGGATAATGAGCAGTTCTTC
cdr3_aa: CSVEGDRDNEQFF

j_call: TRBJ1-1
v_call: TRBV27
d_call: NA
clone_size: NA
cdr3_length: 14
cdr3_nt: TGTGCCAGCAGCCGGGGCGGGGCTGACACTGAAGCTTTCTTT
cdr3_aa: CASSRGGADTEAFF

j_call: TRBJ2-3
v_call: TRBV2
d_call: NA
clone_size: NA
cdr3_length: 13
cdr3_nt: TGTGCCAGCTGGCGGGGGCATCCAGATACGCAGTATTTT
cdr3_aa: CASWRGHPDTQYF

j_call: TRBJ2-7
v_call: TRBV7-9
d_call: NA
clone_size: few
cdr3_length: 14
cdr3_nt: TGTGCCAGCAGCGAATCCGGGACCCCATCCGAGCAGTACTTC
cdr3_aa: CASSESGTPSEQYF

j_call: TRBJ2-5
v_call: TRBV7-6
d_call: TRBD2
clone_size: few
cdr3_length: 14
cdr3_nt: TGTGCCAGCAGCTTAAGGACTAGCGGGGAGACCCAGTACTTC
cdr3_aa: CASSLRTSGETQYF

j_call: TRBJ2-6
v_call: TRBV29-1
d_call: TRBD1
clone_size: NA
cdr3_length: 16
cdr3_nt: TGCAGCGTGGTAACAGGGGGAATCCCTGGGGCCAACGTCCTGACTTTC
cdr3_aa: CSVVTGGIPGANVLTF

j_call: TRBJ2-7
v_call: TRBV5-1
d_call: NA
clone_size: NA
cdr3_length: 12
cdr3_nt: TGCGCCAGCAGCTCCGGTGGAAGCGAGCAGTACTTC
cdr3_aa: CASSSGGSEQYF

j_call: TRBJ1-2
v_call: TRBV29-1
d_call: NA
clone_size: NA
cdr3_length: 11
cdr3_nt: TGCAGCGCGGGTCGGGGAGATGGCTACACCTTC
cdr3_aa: CSAGRGDGYTF

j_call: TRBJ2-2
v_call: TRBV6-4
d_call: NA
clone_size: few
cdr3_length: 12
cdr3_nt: TGTGCCAGTTCCAATCGCACCGGGGAGCTGTTTTTT
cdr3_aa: CASSNRTGELFF

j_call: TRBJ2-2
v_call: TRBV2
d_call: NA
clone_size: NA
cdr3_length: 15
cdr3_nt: TGTGCCAGCAGTGAATACCCCCTAATGACCGGGGAGCTGTTTTTT
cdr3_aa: CASSEYPLMTGELFF

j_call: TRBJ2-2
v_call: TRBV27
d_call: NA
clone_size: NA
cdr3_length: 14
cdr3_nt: TGTGCCAGCACGAGTCTAGCAAGCACCGGGGAGCTGTTTTTT
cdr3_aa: CASTSLASTGELFF

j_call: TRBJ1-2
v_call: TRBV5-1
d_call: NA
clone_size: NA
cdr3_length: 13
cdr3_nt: TGCGCCAGCAGCTTGGGCGGGGTACGGGGCTACACCTTC
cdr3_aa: CASSLGGVRGYTF

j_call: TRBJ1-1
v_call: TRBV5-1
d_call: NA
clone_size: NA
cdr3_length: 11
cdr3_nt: TGCGCCAGCAGCTACGGATCAATAGCTTTCTTT
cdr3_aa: CASSYGSIAFF

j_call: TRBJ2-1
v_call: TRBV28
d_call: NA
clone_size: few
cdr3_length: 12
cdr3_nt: TGTGCCAGCAGTTTGGGGTCCAATGAGCAGTTCTTC
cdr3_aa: CASSLGSNEQFF

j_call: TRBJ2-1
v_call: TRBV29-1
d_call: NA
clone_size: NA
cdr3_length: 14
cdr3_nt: TGCAGCGTGCCCCTGTCGAGCGGATACAATGAGCAGTTCTTC
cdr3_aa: CSVPLSSGYNEQFF

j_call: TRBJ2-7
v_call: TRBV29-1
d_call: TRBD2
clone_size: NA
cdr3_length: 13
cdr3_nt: TGCAGCGTCACCGGGACTAGAAGCTACGAGCAGTACTTC
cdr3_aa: CSVTGTRSYEQYF

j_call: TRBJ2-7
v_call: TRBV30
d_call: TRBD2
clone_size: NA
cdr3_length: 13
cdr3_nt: TGTGCCTGGAGTGGAGCGGGGGGACCCGAGCAGTACTTC
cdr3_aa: CAWSGAGGPEQYF

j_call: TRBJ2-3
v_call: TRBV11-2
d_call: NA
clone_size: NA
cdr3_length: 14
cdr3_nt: TGTGCCAGCAGCCCTCGGGGGCTGACAGATACGCAGTATTTT
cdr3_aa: CASSPRGLTDTQYF

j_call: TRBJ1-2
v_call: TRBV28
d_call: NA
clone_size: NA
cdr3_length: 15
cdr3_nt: TGTGCCAGCAGTCCATTTACAGGATCCCTCTATGGCTACACCTTC
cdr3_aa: CASSPFTGSLYGYTF

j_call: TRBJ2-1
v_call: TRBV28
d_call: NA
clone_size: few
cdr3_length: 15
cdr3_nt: TGTGCCAGCAGTTTAAGGGATTCGCTCTACAATGAGCAGTTCTTC
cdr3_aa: CASSLRDSLYNEQFF

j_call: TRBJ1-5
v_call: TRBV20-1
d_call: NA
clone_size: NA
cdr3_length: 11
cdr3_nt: TGCAGTGCTTATACCGGGCGGTCCCAGCATTTT
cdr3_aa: CSAYTGRSQHF

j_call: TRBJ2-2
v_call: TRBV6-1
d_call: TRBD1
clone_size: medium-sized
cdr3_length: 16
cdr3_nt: TGTGCCAGCAGTGACGCCCGGGACAGGGGGGCCGGGGAGCTGTTTTTT
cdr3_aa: CASSDARDRGAGELFF

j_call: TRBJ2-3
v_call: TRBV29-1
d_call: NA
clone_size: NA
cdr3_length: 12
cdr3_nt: TGCAGCGTTGATTCTCGTAGGGATACGCAGTATTTT
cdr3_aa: CSVDSRRDTQYF

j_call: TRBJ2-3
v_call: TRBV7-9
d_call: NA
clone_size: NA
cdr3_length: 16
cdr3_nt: TGTGCCAGCATCAGGGAAGTTAGCCTAAGCGCGCCCCTCCAGTATTTT
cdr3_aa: CASIREVSLSAPLQYF

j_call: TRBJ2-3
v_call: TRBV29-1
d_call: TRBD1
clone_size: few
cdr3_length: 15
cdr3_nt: TGCAGCGTTGTCCCGGCGACAGGGCACACAGATACGCAGTATTTT
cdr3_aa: CSVVPATGHTDTQYF

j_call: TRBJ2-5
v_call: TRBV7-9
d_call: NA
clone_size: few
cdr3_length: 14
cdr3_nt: TGTGCCAGCAGCCCCTCGTCACTCCAAGAGACCCAGTACTTC
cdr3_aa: CASSPSSLQETQYF

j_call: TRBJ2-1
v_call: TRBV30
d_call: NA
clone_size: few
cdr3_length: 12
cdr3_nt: TGTGCCTGGAGCCGGTTGTCCAATGAGCAGTTCTTC
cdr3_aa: CAWSRLSNEQFF

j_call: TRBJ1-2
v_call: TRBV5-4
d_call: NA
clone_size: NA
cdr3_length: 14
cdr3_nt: TGTGCCAGCAGCTGGACCCTCAACAACTATGGCTACACCTTC
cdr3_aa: CASSWTLNNYGYTF

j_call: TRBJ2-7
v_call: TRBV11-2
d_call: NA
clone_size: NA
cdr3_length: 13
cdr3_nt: TGTGCCAGCAGCTTAGGACTGGACTACGAGCAGTACTTC
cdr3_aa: CASSLGLDYEQYF

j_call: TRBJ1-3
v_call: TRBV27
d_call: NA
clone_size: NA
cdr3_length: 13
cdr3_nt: TGTGCCAGCAGTTTGGGGTCCGGAAACACCATATATTTT
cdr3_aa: CASSLGSGNTIYF

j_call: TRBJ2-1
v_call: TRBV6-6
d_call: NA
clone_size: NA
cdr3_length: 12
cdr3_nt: TGTGCCAGCAGTCCAAATCGCGCTGAGCAGTTCTTC
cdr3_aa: CASSPNRAEQFF

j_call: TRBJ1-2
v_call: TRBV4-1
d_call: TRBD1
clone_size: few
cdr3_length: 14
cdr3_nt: TGCGCCAGCAGCCAAACGACAGGGTGGAGTGGCTACACCTTC
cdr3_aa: CASSQTTGWSGYTF

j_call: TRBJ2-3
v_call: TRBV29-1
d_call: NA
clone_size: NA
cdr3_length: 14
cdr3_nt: TGCAGCGTTGAGGGGGGCCTAGTGCTGGATACGCAGTATTTT
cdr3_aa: CSVEGGLVLDTQYF

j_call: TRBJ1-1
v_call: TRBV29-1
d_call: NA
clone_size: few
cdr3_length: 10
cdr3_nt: TGCAGCGTTGAAGGGGCAGAAGCTTTCTTT
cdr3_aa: CSVEGAEAFF

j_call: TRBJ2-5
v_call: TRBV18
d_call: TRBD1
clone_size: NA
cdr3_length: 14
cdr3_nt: TGTGCCAGCTCACCGTTGACAGGGGGCGAGACCCAGTACTTC
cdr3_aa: CASSPLTGGETQYF

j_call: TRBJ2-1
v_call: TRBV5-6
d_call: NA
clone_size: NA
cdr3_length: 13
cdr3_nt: TGTGCCAGCAGCTTGGGAACCCACGGCGTACAGTTCTTC
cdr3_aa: CASSLGTHGVQFF

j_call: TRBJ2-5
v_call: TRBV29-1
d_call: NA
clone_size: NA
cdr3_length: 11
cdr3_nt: TGCAGCGTTGAAGAGGACGGGGAGCAGTACTTC
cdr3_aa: CSVEEDGEQYF

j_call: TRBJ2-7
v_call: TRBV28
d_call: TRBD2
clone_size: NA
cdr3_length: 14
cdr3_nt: TGTGCCAGCAGCTCAGCGGGATTTGCCTACGAGCAGTACTTC
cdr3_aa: CASSSAGFAYEQYF

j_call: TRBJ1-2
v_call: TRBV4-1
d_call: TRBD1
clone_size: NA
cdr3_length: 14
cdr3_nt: TGCGCCAGCAGCCAAGTTGAGGGGGCATGGGGCTACACCTTC
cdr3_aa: CASSQVEGAWGYTF

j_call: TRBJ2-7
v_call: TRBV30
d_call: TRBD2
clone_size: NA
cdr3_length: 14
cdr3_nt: TGTGCCTGGAGCACGGGACTAACCTACTACGAGCAGTACTTC
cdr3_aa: CAWSTGLTYYEQYF

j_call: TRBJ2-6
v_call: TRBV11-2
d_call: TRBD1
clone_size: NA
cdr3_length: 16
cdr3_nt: TGTGCCAGCAGCCCGACAGGGGGCTCTGGGGCCAACGTCCTGACTTTC
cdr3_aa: CASSPTGGSGANVLTF

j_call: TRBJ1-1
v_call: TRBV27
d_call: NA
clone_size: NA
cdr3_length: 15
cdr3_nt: TGTGCCAGCAGTTTATCCTTAGATTCGGGTAATGAAGCTTTCTTT
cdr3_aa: CASSLSLDSGNEAFF

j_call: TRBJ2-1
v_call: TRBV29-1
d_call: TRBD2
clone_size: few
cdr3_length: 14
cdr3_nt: TGCAGCGTTGAGGAGTGGGGGGGTACCAATGAGCAGTTCTTC
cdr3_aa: CSVEEWGGTNEQFF